These T cell receptor beta chains were read from a single sample in a study of cytomegalovirus exposure and HLA in healthy donors. The data were produced by immunoSEQ multiplex PCR, yet TCRdb's version contains in-frame clones alone and is incomplete. The sample spans around 150,000 clones; the ten largest clones claim less than 3.5%. The sample comprised PBMCs. The receptors come from a man between 40 and 49 years old in good health and CMV-seronegative. The CDR3 runs from the conserved cysteine through the conserved F or W. Fields, in order: D gene, CDR3 length, V gene, J gene, CDR3 DNA, CDR3 protein. The D gene is left open where the match is weak.

NA	17	TRBV5-4	TRBJ2-3	TGTGCCAGCAGCTCCCCCACTGAGGGACTTAGCACAGATACGCAGTATTTT	CASSSPTEGLSTDTQYF
TRBD2	15	TRBV6-1	TRBJ2-5	TGTGCCAGCAGTGGGGACTTCCGGGGGGGGGAGACCCAGTACTTC	CASSGDFRGGETQYF
TRBD1	15	TRBV7-2	TRBJ1-2	TGTGCCAGCAGCGGCCGGACAGGGGCTAACTATGGCTACACCTTC	CASSGRTGANYGYTF
TRBD1	15	TRBV9	TRBJ1-4	TGTGCCAGCAGCGTCGGACAGGGGTTAGGGGGTAGACTGTTTTTT	CASSVGQGLGGRLFF
NA	14	TRBV18	TRBJ1-1	TGTGCCAGCTCACCCGGACAGACGAACACTGAAGCTTTCTTT	CASSPGQTNTEAFF
TRBD1	14	TRBV19	TRBJ2-5	TGTGCCAGTAGTATGGGACAGGGACCGAAGACCCAGTACTTC	CASSMGQGPKTQYF
TRBD2	16	TRBV7-6	TRBJ2-5	TGTGCCAGCAGCTACCCCGCGGGAGCATCGGGGGAGACCCAGTACTTC	CASSYPAGASGETQYF
NA	15	TRBV7-3	TRBJ2-1	TGTGCCAGCAGCTTAATCGTGGGGGGGCTAGGGGAGCAGTTCTTC	CASSLIVGGLGEQFF
TRBD1	16	TRBV4-1	TRBJ2-3	TGCGCCAGCAGCCAGGAAGGACAGGGTCGCACAGATACGCAGTATTTT	CASSQEGQGRTDTQYF
TRBD1	16	TRBV9	TRBJ1-6	TGTGCCAGCAGCCAGACCGCCCGGGACAGGAACTTCCCCCTCCACTTT	CASSQTARDRNFPLHF
NA	14	TRBV7-2	TRBJ2-7	TGTGCCAGCAGCTTAACCAGGGTTTTAAACGAGCAGTACTTC	CASSLTRVLNEQYF
NA	14	TRBV6-1	TRBJ1-3	TGTGCCAGCATTCCGGGGTTCTCTGGAAACACCATATATTTT	CASIPGFSGNTIYF
TRBD2	17	TRBV7-2	TRBJ2-1	TGTGCCAGCAGCTTTCTAGCGGGGACTGAGTCCTACAATGAGCAGTTCTTC	CASSFLAGTESYNEQFF
NA	15	TRBV7-3	TRBJ1-1	TGTGCCAGCAGCTTAATTCAGGTCATGAACACTGAAGCTTTCTTT	CASSLIQVMNTEAFF
TRBD1	15	TRBV5-4	TRBJ2-7	TGTGCCAGCAGCTCGGGACAGGGGGCGGGCTACGAGCAGTACTTC	CASSSGQGAGYEQYF
TRBD1	15	TRBV27	TRBJ2-7	TGTGCCAGCAGTCTAAAGATGACAGGGGGATACGAGCAGTACTTC	CASSLKMTGGYEQYF
TRBD1	17	TRBV4-2	TRBJ1-2	TGTGCCAGCAGCCAAGCACACCAGGGACAGGGGGACTATGGCTACACCTTC	CASSQAHQGQGDYGYTF
NA	15	TRBV6-1	TRBJ1-2	TGTGCCAGCAGCCCGTCAGGGGCCGCTAACTATGGCTACACCTTC	CASSPSGAANYGYTF
TRBD1	15	TRBV7-2	TRBJ1-6	TGTGCCAGCAGCCCTTACAGGGGGCTGGGTTCACCCCTCCACTTT	CASSPYRGLGSPLHF
NA	14	TRBV6-5	TRBJ2-2	TGTGCCAGCCTCCGACAGCGCAACACCGGGGAGCTGTTTTTT	CASLRQRNTGELFF
TRBD1	17	TRBV5-3	TRBJ1-3	TGTGCCAGAAGCTTGGCGACAGGGGGCGCGTTGCGAAACACCATATATTTT	CARSLATGGALRNTIYF
NA	13	TRBV19	TRBJ2-7	TGTGCCAGTAGTATAAGGCAGGGCTACGAGCAGTACTTC	CASSIRQGYEQYF
TRBD1	16	TRBV6-6	TRBJ1-5	TGTGCCAGCAGTCCCCCGGTCGGGACAGGGCATCAGCCCCAGCATTTT	CASSPPVGTGHQPQHF
NA	14	TRBV7-6	TRBJ1-6	TGTGCCAGCAGCTTATCGGGTCTAGGTTCACCCCTCCACTTT	CASSLSGLGSPLHF
NA	14	TRBV5-1	TRBJ2-2	TGCGCCAGCCGGCAGGCGTGGAACACCGGGGAGCTGTTTTTT	CASRQAWNTGELFF
NA	16	TRBV11-3	TRBJ2-2	TGTGCCAGCAGCGGCCCGGGAAAGGATAACACCGGGGAGCTGTTTTTT	CASSGPGKDNTGELFF
NA	13	TRBV5-4	TRBJ2-1	TGTGCCAGCAGCTTGGCCGCGGGTAATGAGCAGTTCTTC	CASSLAAGNEQFF
NA	15	TRBV9	TRBJ2-1	TGTGCCAGCAGCGTAGCTCTTAGCTCCTACAATGAGCAGTTCTTC	CASSVALSSYNEQFF
NA	11	TRBV20-1	TRBJ2-3	TGCAGTGCTCTCAGCACAGATACGCAGTATTTT	CSALSTDTQYF
NA	15	TRBV29-1	TRBJ2-3	TGCAGCGTTGACGGGGTAGGGCAGAGCACAGATATGCAGTATTTT	CSVDGVGQSTDMQYF
TRBD1	14	TRBV6-5	TRBJ2-5	TGTGCCAGCAGACCCCAGGACAGGGTTGAGACCCAGTACTTC	CASRPQDRVETQYF
NA	17	TRBV11-2	TRBJ2-1	TGTGCCAGCAGCCAACTGCGGGAGACAGGCACCTACAATGAGCAGTTCTTC	CASSQLRETGTYNEQFF
NA	14	TRBV5-1	TRBJ2-3	TGCGCCAGCAGCTTGCAGGGGAGCACAGATACGCAGTATTTT	CASSLQGSTDTQYF
NA	15	TRBV5-1	TRBJ2-7	TGCGCCAGCAGCTTGGAGGGGCAGGGTGGCTACGAGCAGTACTTC	CASSLEGQGGYEQYF
NA	15	TRBV2	TRBJ2-2	TGTGCCAGCAGTGGGGAAGGACAAGGCACCGGGGAGCTGTTTTTT	CASSGEGQGTGELFF
TRBD1	15	TRBV6-6	TRBJ2-7	TGTGCCAGCACTTACACCAGGGGGCTTTCCTACGAGCAGTACTTC	CASTYTRGLSYEQYF
TRBD1	15	TRBV6-1	TRBJ1-5	TGTGCCAGCAGTGTGGACAGGAGAAGCAATCAGCCCCAGCATTTT	CASSVDRRSNQPQHF
TRBD2	16	TRBV19	TRBJ2-1	TGTGCCAGTAGGAAAACATCTAGCGGGGGGTACAATGAGCAGTTCTTC	CASRKTSSGGYNEQFF
TRBD1	15	TRBV4-3	TRBJ1-2	TGCGCCAGCAGCCAAGAGTCCGCAGGGGGACGTGGCTACACCTTC	CASSQESAGGRGYTF
NA	14	TRBV25-1	TRBJ1-6	TGTGCCAGCTCTGTGACAGGAAAGGAATCACCCCTCCACTTT	CASSVTGKESPLHF
NA	14	TRBV7-2	TRBJ2-7	TGTGCCAGCAGCTTAGCGCTAGGGGTTTACGAGCAGTACTTC	CASSLALGVYEQYF
NA	14	TRBV27	TRBJ1-4	TGTGCCAGCAGTTTTATGGGAGGTAATGAAAAACTGTTTTTT	CASSFMGGNEKLFF
TRBD1	14	TRBV27	TRBJ2-7	TGTGCCAGCAGTTTAGGGACAGGGGCTTACGAGCAGTACTTC	CASSLGTGAYEQYF
TRBD1	15	TRBV5-6	TRBJ1-1	TGTGCCAGCAGCCCCCCGACAGGGATGAACACTGAAGCTTTCTTT	CASSPPTGMNTEAFF
NA	14	TRBV19	TRBJ1-1	TGTGCCAGTAGTAGGGGCAGGGTGAACACTGAAGCTTTCTTT	CASSRGRVNTEAFF
TRBD2	15	TRBV5-4	TRBJ2-1	TGTGCCAGCAGCCGAGACCTCCTCCGGGGGGATGAGCAGTTCTTC	CASSRDLLRGDEQFF
TRBD1	15	TRBV4-3	TRBJ2-2	TGCGCCAGCACCCTCAATACAGGGGCCACCGGGGAGCTGTTTTTT	CASTLNTGATGELFF
NA	15	TRBV2	TRBJ1-5	TGTGCCAGCAGTCGAACAGGAGACCTCAATCAGCCCCAGCATTTT	CASSRTGDLNQPQHF
TRBD1	15	TRBV15	TRBJ1-4	TGTGCCACCAGCAGCGGGACAGCTACTAATGAAAAACTGTTTTTT	CATSSGTATNEKLFF
NA	16	TRBV5-1	TRBJ2-1	TGCGCCAGCAGCCCCGGGGGTCTTTCCCGCACGGATGAGCAGTTCTTC	CASSPGGLSRTDEQFF
NA	14	TRBV5-6	TRBJ1-3	TGTGCCAGCAGCTTCCGCAGTCACCCAAACACCATATATTTT	CASSFRSHPNTIYF
NA	15	TRBV6-1	TRBJ2-5	TGTGCCAGCAGGGAGGGACAGATCACCCAAGAGACCCAGTACTTC	CASREGQITQETQYF
TRBD1	18	TRBV19	TRBJ1-3	TGTGCCAGTAGTATAGGGATGGACAGGTTCCTCTCTGGAAACACCATATATTTT	CASSIGMDRFLSGNTIYF
NA	16	TRBV25-1	TRBJ1-3	TGTGCCAGCAGTGATCCCGGACAACGCTCTGGAAACACCATATATTTT	CASSDPGQRSGNTIYF
TRBD1	16	TRBV11-1	TRBJ2-7	TGTGCCAGCAGCCCCACCGACGGGACAGGGTCCTACGAGCAGTACTTC	CASSPTDGTGSYEQYF